This T cell receptor beta chain was obtained from a study of T cells in localized non-small cell lung cancer. Germline V CDR1 and CDR2: MNHEY, SMNVEV (reference sequence). The V end was cut by 6 bases, the J end by 4 bases, with 13 bases between. CDR3 size: 14 residues. General observations from the study: A single tumor region was sequenced, leaving heterogeneity possible.

Repertoires were generated with immunoSEQ multiplex PCR, while TCRdb's copy carries only in-frame clones and drops some. The sample has 30,000 to 45,000 clones; roughly 89% are singletons. In regard to this clone: The antigen remains undetermined.

V gene TRBV27 combines with J gene TRBJ1-5, with D tentatively TRBD1 (6 bases). The sample consisted of peripheral blood, taken before any cancer treatment. This clonotype originated in a woman aged 40-70 years with stage I lung adenocarcinoma. CDR3 amino acids: CASSRPGANQPQHF. The CDR3 bases are TGTGCCAGCAGCAGACCAGGGGCGAATCAGCCCCAGCATTTT.